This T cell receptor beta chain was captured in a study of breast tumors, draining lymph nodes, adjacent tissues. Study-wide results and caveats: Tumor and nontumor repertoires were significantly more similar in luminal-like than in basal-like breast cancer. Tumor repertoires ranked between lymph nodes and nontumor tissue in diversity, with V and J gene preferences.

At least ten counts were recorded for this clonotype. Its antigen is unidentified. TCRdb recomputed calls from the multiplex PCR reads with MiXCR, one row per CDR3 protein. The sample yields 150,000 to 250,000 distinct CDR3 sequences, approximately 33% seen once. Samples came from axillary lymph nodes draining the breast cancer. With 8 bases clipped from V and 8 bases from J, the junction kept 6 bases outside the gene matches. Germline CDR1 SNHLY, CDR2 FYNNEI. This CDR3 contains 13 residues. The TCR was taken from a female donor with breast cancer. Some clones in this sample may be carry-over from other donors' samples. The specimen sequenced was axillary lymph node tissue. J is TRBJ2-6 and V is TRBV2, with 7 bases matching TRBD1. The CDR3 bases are TGTGCCAGCCTCGACAGGGCTTCCAACGTCCTGACTTTC. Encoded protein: CASLDRASNVLTF.